The 3 T cell receptor beta chains below all came from one sample that was sequenced in a study of T cells in women clearing cervical HPV infection. TCRdb's table, derived via immunoSEQ multiplex PCR, lists solely in-frame clones and lacks some. The record lists 48,000 or so clones, of which the ten most abundant hold 1.5% to 2%. The specimen sequenced was blood buffy coat. The receptors originated from a woman between 18 and 70 years old with a cervical HPV16 infection that either progressed to CIN3+ or cleared (not recorded which).

Of note for this clone: The CDR3 end is not reached by the read, which stops 3 residues before it; the germline J gene fills it in. This chain links TRBV10-3 with TRBJ2-1, with D maybe TRBD2 (6 bases). CDR1 and CDR2 (germline): ENHRY, SYGVKD. V was pared by 3 bases and J by 2 bases, with 8 bases between. The CDR3 spans 14 residues. CDR3 sequence: CAISEGLPYNEQFF. The covered CDR3 bases are TGTGCCATCAGTGAAGGACTACCCTACAATGAG.

About this clone itself: The DNA ends 3 residues before the CDR3 does, and the rest of the CDR3 is filled in from the germline J gene. The chain carries TRBV5-4 and TRBJ1-2; D call uncertain. The CDR3 has 16 amino acids. Trimming stripped 0 bases from V and 4 bases from J, with 16 bases between. The germline CDR1 and CDR2 sequences are SGHNT and YYREEE (reference sequence). CDR3 DNA, as far as it was read: TGTGCCAGCAGCTTGGCCGAGGACTATTTCCCCTATGGC. It codes for CASSLAEDYFPYG. The whole CDR3 sequence is CASSLAEDYFPYGYTF.

CDR3: CASSNGTGEVGNQPQHF. The CDR3 DNA, read in part, is TGTGCCAGCAGCAACGGGACAGGGGAAGTCGGCAATCAGCCC. The chain employs TRBV3-1 (or the pseudogene TRBV3-2) and TRBJ1-5, with TRBD1 matching over 10 bases. Read data end 3 residues before the CDR3 end; the end is taken from the germline J gene. The CDR3 is 17 residues long. Germline CDR1 is LGHDT and CDR2 is YNNKEL (reference sequence). The V segment lost 5 bases and the J segment 2 bases; nucleotides outside the gene matches: 9.